This T cell receptor beta chain was profiled in a study of T cells in localized non-small cell lung cancer. This clone was counted once. Its antigen is not identified. Study-level points and caveats: The study detected a median around 57 of the top 100 tumor clones in adjacent lung. Sequencing was restricted to one tumor region; therefore, heterogeneity remains possible. Tumor trailed uninvolved adjacent lung in T cell clonality, which peaked there. An association was observed between higher blood T cell density and longer overall survival.

The assay was immunoSEQ multiplex PCR, and TCRdb's table has in-frame clones only and misses some. The sample lists under 15,000 clones, about 86% seen once, with about three fifths in the top ten. From germline, CDR1 is SGHAT and CDR2 FQNNGV. V was clipped by 1 base and J by 4 bases; unmatched bases: 17. The CDR3 runs 19 residues. The sequence was collected from a male donor at least 60 years old with stage III lung adenocarcinoma. V and J are TRBV11-2 and TRBJ2-5; 8 nucleotides align to TRBD1. This specimen consisted of peripheral blood, obtained before any cancer treatment. The DNA of the CDR3 is TGTGCCAGCAGCTTAGTCATTTTGCCCCAGGGGGCTGAAGGAGAGACCCAGTACTTC. Translating it yields CASSLVILPQGAEGETQYF.